This TCR beta chain emerged from a study of shared clonotypes between healthy human individuals (dated by TCRdb to between 2020 and 2021). For the study in its entirety: The cohort included a few men and a couple of women between 18 and 49 years of age. To increase sequencing depth and limit assay-specific biases, TCR repertoire library preparation and sequencing were carried out by different laboratories using diverse techniques. To estimate repertoire size and how much clonotype sharing occurs between individuals, the study deeply sequenced the blood TCR repertoires of five healthy adults. Each donor's leukapheresis produced roughly between roughly 0.85 and 10 billion PBMCs.

The donors were healthy, HIV-negative adults with no recently reported acute infections or vaccinations. All donors were Caucasian adults living in Nashville, Tennessee, USA. In the unsorted samples, 85 million to 100 million PBMCs were counted, and genomic DNA was extracted using the QIAamp DNA Blood Mini kit. After blood collection by leukapheresis, PBMCs were isolated using Ficoll-Histopaque density gradient centrifugation and then cryopreserved in the vapor phase of liquid nitrogen. TCR CDR3 regions were amplified from genomic DNA by multiplex PCR using the deep immunoSEQ assay. Genomic DNA extracted from each cell subset was distributed evenly over all wells of several immunoSEQ 96-well plates, and each plate served as one replicate. For unsorted PBMC, approximately 310 ng genomic DNA, equal to tens of thousands of T cell genomes, was loaded into each replicate PCR. Unsorted PBMC genomic DNA was sequenced across ten immunoSEQ deep assay plates. Purified libraries were quantified with a Qubit 3.0 fluorometer, sized on a Bioanalyzer 2100, and re-quantified with the KAPA Library Quantification kit. Each immunoSEQ 96-well plate was sequenced on its own single-read 150-cycle Illumina NextSeq 550 flow cell. Per the original workflow: Because the immunoSEQ output included only junctional sequences and no quality scores, the filtering could not be the same as the filtering used for full-length reads. Sequences were annotated with PyIR, a Python wrapper for IgBLAST v1.9, using IMGT germline references to assign V/J genes and CDR3. Reads with weak V/J assignments (E-value above 1e-6), missing CDR3, stop codons, out-of-frame junctions, or ambiguous translated residues were removed. V3J clonotypes were defined as sequences sharing an identical inferred V gene, J gene, and CDR3 amino acid sequence. The percentage overlap between two repertoires was calculated by dividing the number of shared unique clonotypes by the size of the smaller repertoire. RTK rarefaction, the Chao1 estimator, and Recon v2.1 estimates of unobserved clonotypes were used to assess repertoire richness. The immuneACCESS repertoire file appears here via TCRdb, limited to in-frame rearrangements. These files lack a portion of the clones; in checked studies, under half of the deficit traces to unresolved V genes, and the cause of the others is not known. V and J calls and clone size follow that table, whereas D and trimming were derived from the DNA. The sample yields around 440,000 clones; over 60% were counted once. The biggest ten clones account for 12% of the sample.

On this clone itself: Which antigen it targets is not known. No base-level quality is on record; no much larger clone is a single base apart.

Findings and caveats that apply to the study as a whole: Because the study included only a small number of donors, the genetic and exposure-history diversity represented was limited. Sampling was restricted to blood, and TCR repertoires in tissues likely differ from the TCR repertoires found in blood. Based on pairwise subsampling, the degree of clonotype sharing among donors was expected to be affected by sequencing depth.

This TCR was sampled from a woman in her thirties or forties in good health. Some clones in this sample may be carry-over from other donors' samples. The sample consisted of PBMCs.

The DNA sequence is as follows: TGTGCCAGCAGCTTCAGCGGAAACACCATATATTTT. Translated, this gives CASSFSGNTIYF. The chain links TRBV11-2 with TRBJ1-3, with no confident D gene call. Via the germline V gene, CDR1 is SGHAT and CDR2 FQNNGV. From cysteine to phenylalanine, the CDR3 is 12 amino acids long. This entry keeps only the CDR3 DNA: 36 bases, framed from base 1. The junction carries 4 bases between V and J, which are trimmed by 3 bases and 4 bases respectively.